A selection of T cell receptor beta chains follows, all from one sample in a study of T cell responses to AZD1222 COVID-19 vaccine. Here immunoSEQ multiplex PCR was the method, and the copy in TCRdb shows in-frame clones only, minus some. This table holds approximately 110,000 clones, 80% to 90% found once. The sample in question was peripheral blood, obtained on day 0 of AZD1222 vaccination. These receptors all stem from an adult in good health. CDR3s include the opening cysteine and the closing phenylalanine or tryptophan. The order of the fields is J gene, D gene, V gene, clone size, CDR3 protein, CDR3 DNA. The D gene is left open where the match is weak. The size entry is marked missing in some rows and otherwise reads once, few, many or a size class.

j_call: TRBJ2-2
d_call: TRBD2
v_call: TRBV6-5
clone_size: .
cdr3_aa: CASKLGLQNTGELFF
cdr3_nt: TGTGCCAGCAAGTTGGGACTACAGAACACCGGGGAGCTGTTTTTT

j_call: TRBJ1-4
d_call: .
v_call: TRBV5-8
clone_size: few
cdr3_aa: CASSLGTLDEKLFF
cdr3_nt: TGTGCCAGCAGCTTAGGCACACTGGATGAAAAACTGTTTTTT

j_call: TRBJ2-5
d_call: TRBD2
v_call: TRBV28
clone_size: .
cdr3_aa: CASSLGGGGRTQYF
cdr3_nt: TGTGCCAGCAGTTTAGGGGGCGGGGGGCGGACCCAGTACTTC

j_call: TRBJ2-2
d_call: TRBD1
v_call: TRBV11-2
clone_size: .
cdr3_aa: CASSLVEGGNTGELFF
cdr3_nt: TGTGCCAGCAGCTTAGTTGAAGGGGGCAACACCGGGGAGCTGTTTTTT

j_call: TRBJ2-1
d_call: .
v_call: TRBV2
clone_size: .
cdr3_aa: CASSYYPGLRLNEQFF
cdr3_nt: TGTGCCAGCAGTTACTACCCGGGACTGCGCCTTAATGAGCAGTTCTTC

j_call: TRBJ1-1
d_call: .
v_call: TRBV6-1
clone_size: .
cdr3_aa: CASWRGGLGNTEAFF
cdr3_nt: TGTGCCAGCTGGAGGGGGGGGCTAGGGAACACTGAAGCTTTCTTT

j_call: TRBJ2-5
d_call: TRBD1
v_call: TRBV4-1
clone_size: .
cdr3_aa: CASSQGGTAFGETQYF
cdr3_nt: TGCGCCAGCAGCCAAGGTGGGACAGCCTTCGGGGAGACCCAGTACTTC

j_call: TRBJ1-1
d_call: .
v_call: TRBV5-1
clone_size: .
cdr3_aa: CASSLDGVTNTEAFF
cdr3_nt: TGCGCCAGCAGCTTGGATGGGGTAACGAACACTGAAGCTTTCTTT

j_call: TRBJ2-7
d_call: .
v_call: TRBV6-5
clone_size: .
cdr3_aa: CASQARGHSYEQYF
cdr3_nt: TGTGCCAGCCAGGCCAGGGGCCACTCCTACGAGCAGTACTTC

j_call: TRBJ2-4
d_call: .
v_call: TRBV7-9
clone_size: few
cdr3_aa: CASTAGGVAKNIQYF
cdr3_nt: TGTGCCAGCACCGCAGGAGGAGTTGCCAAAAACATTCAGTACTTC

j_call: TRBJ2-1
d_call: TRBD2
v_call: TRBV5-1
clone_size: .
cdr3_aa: CASSLAAGGYNEQFF
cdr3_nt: TGCGCCAGCAGCTTAGCAGCGGGAGGCTACAATGAGCAGTTCTTC

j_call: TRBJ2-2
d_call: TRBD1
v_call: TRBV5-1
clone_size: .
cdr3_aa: CASSIGQGTGELFF
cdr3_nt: TGCGCCAGCAGCATCGGACAGGGAACCGGGGAGCTGTTTTTT

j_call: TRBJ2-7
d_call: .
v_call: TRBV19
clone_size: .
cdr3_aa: CASSISQGNYEQYF
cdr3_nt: TGTGCCAGTAGTATCTCACAGGGAAACTACGAGCAGTACTTC

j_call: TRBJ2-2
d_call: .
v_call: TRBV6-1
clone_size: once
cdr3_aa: CASSEAHPGEAGELFF
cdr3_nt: TGTGCCAGCAGTGAAGCGCATCCTGGGGAAGCCGGGGAGCTGTTTTTT

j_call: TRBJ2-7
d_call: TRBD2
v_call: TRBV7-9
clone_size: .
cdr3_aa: CASSLAAGLYEQYF
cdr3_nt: TGTGCCAGCAGCTTAGCAGCGGGGCTATACGAGCAGTACTTC

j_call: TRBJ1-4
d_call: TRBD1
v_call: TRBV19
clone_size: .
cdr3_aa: CASSRTGGNPNEKLFF
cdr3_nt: TGTGCCAGTAGCCGGACAGGGGGCAACCCTAATGAAAAACTGTTTTTT

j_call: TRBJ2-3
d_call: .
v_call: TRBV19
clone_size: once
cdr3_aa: CASSIGRGSTDTQYF
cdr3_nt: TGTGCCAGTAGTATAGGTCGGGGAAGTACAGATACGCAGTATTTT

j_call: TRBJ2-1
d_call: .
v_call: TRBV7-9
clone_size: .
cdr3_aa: CASSLSVAYNEQFF
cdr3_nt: TGTGCCAGCAGCTTAAGCGTAGCCTACAATGAGCAGTTCTTC

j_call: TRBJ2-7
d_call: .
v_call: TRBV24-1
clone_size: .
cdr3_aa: CATSDATSPYEQYF
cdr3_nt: TGTGCCACCAGTGACGCCACTAGCCCCTACGAGCAGTACTTC

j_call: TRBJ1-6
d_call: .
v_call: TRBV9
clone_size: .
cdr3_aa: CASSVGKRDSPLHF
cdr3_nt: TGTGCCAGCAGCGTAGGAAAGAGGGATTCACCCCTCCACTTT

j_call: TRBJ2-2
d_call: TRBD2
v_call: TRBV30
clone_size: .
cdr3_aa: CAWSASGDTGELFF
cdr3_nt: TGTGCCTGGTCAGCCAGCGGGGACACCGGGGAGCTGTTTTTT